Sequencing of this TCR beta chain was carried out in a study of blood T cell repertoires in COVID-19. In the study overall: Spain, Italy and the United States supplied samples that represented acute and convalescent COVID-19.

Per the original methods: By means of reference gene primer amplification, nucleated cell counts were estimated. Repertoires were generated with immunoSEQ multiplex PCR, while TCRdb's copy carries only in-frame clones and drops some. The V and J calls and clone size were taken over from that table, and D and trimming were inferred from the DNA. The sample lists roughly 100,000 clones, more than 75% occurring once. The ends were cut back, 5 bases at V and 5 bases at J, with 6 bases in the middle. This CDR3 contains 11 residues. Note on this clone: This specimen includes other DNA sequences encoding the same CDR3.

Sequences were obtained from peripheral blood. This clonotype originated in a human donor in a cohort sampled during active COVID-19. The V gene is TRBV12-3 or TRBV12-4, the J gene TRBJ1-1, with a tentative D call TRBD1 (5 bases). The CDR3 DNA is TGTGCCAGCAGTCCAGGGACTGAAGCTTTCTTT. Translated, it gives CASSPGTEAFF.